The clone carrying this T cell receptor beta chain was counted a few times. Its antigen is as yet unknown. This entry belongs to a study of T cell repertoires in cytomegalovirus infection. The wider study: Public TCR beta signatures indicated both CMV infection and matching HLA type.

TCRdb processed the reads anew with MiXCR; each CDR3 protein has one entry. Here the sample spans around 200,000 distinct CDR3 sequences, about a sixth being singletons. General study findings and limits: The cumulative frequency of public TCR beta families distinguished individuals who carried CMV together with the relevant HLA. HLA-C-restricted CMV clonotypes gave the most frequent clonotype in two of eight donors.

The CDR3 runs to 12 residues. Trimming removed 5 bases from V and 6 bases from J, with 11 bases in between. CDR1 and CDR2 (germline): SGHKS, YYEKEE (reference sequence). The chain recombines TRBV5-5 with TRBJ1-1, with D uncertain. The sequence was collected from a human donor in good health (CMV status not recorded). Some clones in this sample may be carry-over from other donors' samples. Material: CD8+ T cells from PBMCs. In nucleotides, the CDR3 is TGTGCCAGCAGTCACATTGAGTCTGAAGCTTTCTTT. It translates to CASSHIESEAFF.